Ten or more counts support the clone carrying this T cell receptor beta chain. The protocol was immunoSEQ multiplex PCR, while the TCRdb copy is restricted to in-frame clones and leaves out a portion. Sampling found some 23,000 clones, none seen once. This specimen belongs to a study of T cells after posttransplantation cyclophosphamide. A marrow graft followed busulfan-fludarabine conditioning, with cyclophosphamide on days +3 and +4. The CDR3 runs 15 residues. Germline assignment: CDR1 LNHDA and CDR2 SQIVND (reference sequence). Trimming removed 5 bases from V and 2 bases from J, with 15 bases in between.

The chain employs TRBV19 and TRBJ1-2; TRBD1 might be the D (5 bases). This sequence was found in a male patient in his late teens or twenties who received an allogeneic stem cell transplant from a related donor, was CMV-positive, and had no GVHD. Certain T cells may be donor cells from the graft. This material consisted of PBMCs, taken after allogeneic stem cell transplant with posttransplant cyclophosphamide. The DNA for the CDR3 is TGTGCCAGTAGTTTTGGCCCCGGGGGGAACTATGGCTACACCTTC. Protein: CASSFGPGGNYGYTF.